The entry that follows covers one T cell receptor (beta chain) sequence. No antigen is known for it. Library preparation employed the immunoSEQ multiplex PCR assay. For the multiplex PCR, a mixture combining 60 forward primers for TCR Vbeta segments and 13 reverse primers for TCR Jbeta segments was used. The CDR3 region of rearranged TCR beta genes was amplified from genomic DNA with a multiplex PCR assay. On the Illumina HiSeq System, the amplified TCR beta libraries were sequenced as 87-base-pair reads. In the original analysis: A later analysis tallied 75 million to 95 million unique TCR beta chains across the 650 to 750 repertoires, and some 10 million of those chains were shared by two or more donors. Raw reads were error-corrected and collapsed into unique sequences with a nearest-neighbor algorithm that merged closely related sequences to remove PCR and sequencing errors. CDR3 sequences were aligned to IMGT reference sequences to assign V, D and J gene segments. For a sequence to be retained, a match of at least six nucleotides to both a V gene segment and a J gene segment was required. A rearrangement was called productive if the CDR3 had no stop codons and remained in frame with V and J, and every other rearrangement was called non-productive. CDR3 was defined by IMGT convention, running from the second conserved V-encoded cysteine to the conserved J-encoded phenylalanine. In an earlier analysis of more than 550 of the donors, sequences lacking an unambiguous match to a single V gene segment were excluded. An earlier analysis of some 610 of the donors called V segments functional above 56.7% productive rearrangements and segregating when the between-donor standard deviation exceeded 5%. A statistical classification framework was built for diagnosing cytomegalovirus status from the catalog of TCR beta chain sequences. A later analysis assigned V and J genes by comparing TCR nucleotide sequences with IMGT/GENE-DB human TR gene sequences. Using the TCRdist pipeline, a later analysis assigned CDR3 sequences along with most-parsimonious VDJ recombination scenarios. In a later analysis, each TCR beta chain was defined by its CDR3 amino acid sequence together with its V-gene family, and reads without a unique V-gene family were excluded. In a later analysis, 500 to 700 highly shared, low-generation-probability nucleotide sequences were removed to address suspected cross-contamination and a sequencing artifact. In a later analysis, a clonal expansion index for each public chain was calculated from normalized within-repertoire ranks of inferred template counts. In a later analysis, generation probabilities were computed using a VDJ recombination model fitted to out-of-frame rearrangements, and the results were checked against IGoR. In a later analysis, TCR-TCR, TCR-HLA and TCR-CMV co-occurrence was scored with hypergeometric tests, and a repertoire-size bias correction was applied to TCR pairs. In a later analysis, false discovery rates were estimated by permuting HLA or CMV assignments 20 times. In a later analysis, co-occurring TCRs were grouped using DBSCAN, and TCRdist sequence similarity was added for clustering within HLA-allele-positive subsets. Co-occurrence clustering excluded repertoires with fewer than 30,000 or more than 120,000 public chains, plus five with anomalous nucleotide sharing. Entries here come from immuneACCESS through TCRdb and include only in-frame sequences with V and J called. Some clones fail to appear in such tables; in the studies checked, an unresolved V gene covers under half of the shortfall, and the cause of the remainder is unknown. That table supplies the V and J calls and clone size; D and trimming were determined from the DNA. This sample's table lists about 42,000 clones. 1% to 1.5% of the sample belongs to the ten largest clones.

The record originates from a study of cytomegalovirus exposure and HLA in healthy donors (dated by TCRdb to 2015 to 2018). Study-wide context: An earlier analysis of approximately 550 of the donors reported approximately 300 Gb of sequence data and 117 million unique TCR beta sequences from some 180 million T cells. In the later analysis, no new phenotypic data were used to find candidate immune exposures; instead, reliance was placed on TCR beta sequences and their occurrence across donors. High-throughput TCR immunosequencing, statistical association of individual TCRs with disease status, and machine learning were combined to predict cytomegalovirus infection status. HLA typing covered class I and class II loci at four-digit resolution. The study profiled the T cell repertoires of hundreds of subjects by immunosequencing and related them to cytomegalovirus serostatus. Donor age, sex, ethnicity and CMV serostatus were compiled together with the repertoire data. In a later genetic analysis, genome-wide SNP genotypes for about three fifths of the roughly 670 donors were used, and that subset was treated as a discovery cohort. Among 300 to 500 genotyped donors of the cohort, an average of about 220,000 unique TCR beta nucleotide sequences was sequenced per donor, of which approximately 18% were non-productive. All discovery cohort repertoires had been generated on a single sequencing platform. The number of typed donors differed by locus: 629-630 for A, B, C, DRB1 and DQB1; approximately 520 for DQA1; approximately 610 for DPA1; and some 470 for DPB1. To decide whether each TCR beta V gene segment behaved as functional or pseudogenic, an earlier analysis of some 600 of the donors relied on high-throughput TCR beta sequencing. The study was designed to test whether signatures of past pathogen exposure could be identified by cataloging public T cell receptors. In addition to the first cohort of several hundred subjects, a separate validation cohort of 120 different subjects was used. The genetic ancestry cluster associated with self-reported Caucasian donors included about 81% of the 398 genotyped donors. Approximately 310 gigabases of sequencing data and 78 million or so unique TCR sequences were included in an early release covering around 650 HLA-typed donors. Four or five DR-DQ haplotypes were handled as single units for association and clustering because linkage in the cohort was strong. To study patterns of TCR occurrence, a later analysis re-analyzed previously published TCR beta repertoires from 550 to 800 donors and added high-resolution HLA genotyping.

Overall results and qualifications from the work: In a later analysis, 16,951 TCR beta sequences were associated with specific HLA alleles at a false discovery rate of 0.05. A further reported finding was that TCR beta sequences accurately predicted the HLA-A and HLA-B alleles for most subjects in the first cohort. According to a later analysis, most CMV-associated TCR beta chains appeared to be HLA-restricted, and the HLA associations seemed to be driven largely by CMV exposure. A later analysis reported that several top co-occurrence clusters appeared linked to parvovirus B19, influenza, CMV and Epstein-Barr virus. Only TCR beta chains were sequenced in this cohort, and the absence of alpha or paired-chain data limited detectable features. According to a later genetic analysis, donors in an Asian-associated ancestry cluster had fewer N-insertions in productive TCRs than the approximately 670-donor mean. The study gave a list of 150 to 200 TCR beta chains associated with cytomegalovirus. Linkage disequilibrium might explain the correlated functional status among segregating V segments, but an unknown experimental factor could not be ruled out. V-gene and J-gene trimming of TCR beta chains was associated with a missense DCLRE1C variant in a later genetic analysis, and the association was replicated in an independent cohort. An earlier analysis of approximately 500 of the donors showed that most TCR beta V segments appeared in productive rearrangements either about 87% or about 30% of the time, which broadly matched IMGT annotations. A few of the identified cytomegalovirus-associated TCR beta chains were confirmed in vitro to be specific for cytomegalovirus antigens. Because counts were too low, seventeen rarely observed V segments, including chromosome 9 orphons, were left out of the earlier analysis of about 620 of the donors. Presence/absence analyses assumed roughly uniform sequencing depth across donors, an assumption that may not hold. The 87-base-pair reads could not distinguish some IMGT-functional V segments, including TRBV6-2 and TRBV6-3, so those segments were excluded. Across donors, most TCR sequences were observed very rarely, whereas some public TCRs were present in many individuals. In both the original and validation cohorts, the classifier was reported to diagnose cytomegalovirus status with high specificity and sensitivity. Because HLA typing was unavailable for some donors at each locus, only the typed subset was used in association tests. In a later analysis, TCR association rates were found to vary across HLA loci, with the most associated TCRs seen for DRB1 alleles and the fewest for HLA-C alleles. According to the authors, the approach could potentially be generalized to other disease states and immunological phenotypes. Strong co-occurrence of HLA alleles, especially DR and DQ, made assigning TCR associations to individual alleles difficult. The only immune exposure information available for the cohort was CMV serostatus. A cluster of highly shared sequence variants was judged likely to represent a technical artifact of the sequencing pipeline. In a later analysis, HLA-associated TCR beta chains showed more clonal expansion and lower generation probabilities than non-associated chains that were equally common.

The cohort comprised several hundred healthy bone marrow donors. At the time of sampling, all cohort members were nominally healthy, though unrecorded immune exposures were likely present. The donor tested CMV seronegative and was one of the 352 seronegative cohort members. A peripheral blood sample was provided by each donor, and peripheral blood mononuclear cells were used for TCR beta sequencing. Genomic DNA was extracted from the blood cell samples with the Qiagen DNeasy Blood Extraction Kit. From cysteine to phenylalanine, the CDR3 is 15 amino acids long. CDR3 DNA is the only sequence kept; it has 45 bases, read in frame from the first base. V trim: 6 bases; J trim: 3 bases; unmatched bases: 4. CDR1 is given as MNHNY and CDR2 as SVGAGI, both from the germline V gene (reference sequence).

In this chain, TRBV6-6 is recombined with TRBJ2-1, and 11 junction bases match TRBD2. Sequenced sample: PBMCs. The TCR originated in a man aged 30-40 years in good health and CMV-seronegative. The nucleotide sequence reads TGTGCCAGCAGCCTAGCGGGAGGCGACTACAATGAGCAGTTCTTC. It translates as CASSLAGGDYNEQFF.